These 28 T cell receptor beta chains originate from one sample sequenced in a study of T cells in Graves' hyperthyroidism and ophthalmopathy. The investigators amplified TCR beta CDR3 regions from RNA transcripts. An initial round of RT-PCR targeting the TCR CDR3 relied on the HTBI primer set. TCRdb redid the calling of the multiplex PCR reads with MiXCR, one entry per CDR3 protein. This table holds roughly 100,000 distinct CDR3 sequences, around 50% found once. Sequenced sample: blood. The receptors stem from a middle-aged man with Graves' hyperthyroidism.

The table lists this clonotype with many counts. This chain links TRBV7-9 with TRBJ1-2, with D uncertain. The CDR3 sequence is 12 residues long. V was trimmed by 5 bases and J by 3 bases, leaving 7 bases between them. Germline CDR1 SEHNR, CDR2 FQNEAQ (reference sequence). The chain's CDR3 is CASSHPDYGYTF. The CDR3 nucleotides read TGTGCCAGCAGCCATCCCGACTATGGCTACACCTTC.

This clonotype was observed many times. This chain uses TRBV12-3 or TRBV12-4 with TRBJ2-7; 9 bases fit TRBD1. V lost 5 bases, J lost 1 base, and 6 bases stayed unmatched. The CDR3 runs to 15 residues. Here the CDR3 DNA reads TGTGCCAGCAGTAGGGGACAGGGACCTTCCTACGAGCAGTACTTC. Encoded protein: CASSRGQGPSYEQYF.

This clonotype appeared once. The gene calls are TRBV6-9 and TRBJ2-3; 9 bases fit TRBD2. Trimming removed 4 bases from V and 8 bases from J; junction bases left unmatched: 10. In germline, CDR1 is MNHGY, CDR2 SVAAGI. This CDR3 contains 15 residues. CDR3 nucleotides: TGTGCCAGCAGTTCTTCTCGCGGGGGGGTCATTACGCAGTATTTT. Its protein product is CASSSSRGGVITQYF.

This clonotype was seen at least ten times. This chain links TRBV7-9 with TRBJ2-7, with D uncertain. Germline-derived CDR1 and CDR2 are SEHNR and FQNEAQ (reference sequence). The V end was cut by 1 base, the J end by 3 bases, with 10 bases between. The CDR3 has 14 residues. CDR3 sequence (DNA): TGTGCCAGCAGCTTAGGAGTGAACCACTACGAGCAGTACTTC. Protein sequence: CASSLGVNHYEQYF.

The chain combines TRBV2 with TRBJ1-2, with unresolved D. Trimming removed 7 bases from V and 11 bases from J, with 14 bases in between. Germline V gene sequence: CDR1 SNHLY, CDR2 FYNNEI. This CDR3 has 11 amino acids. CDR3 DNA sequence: TGTGCCAGCAACCTAGCCGGCCGGTACACCTTC. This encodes CASNLAGRYTF.

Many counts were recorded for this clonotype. This CDR3 reads CASSPGPGPVHYGYTF. In DNA, the CDR3 is TGTGCCAGCAGCCCAGGTCCCGGGCCGGTTCACTATGGCTACACCTTC. The chain is built from TRBV6-5 and TRBJ1-2, with D unclear. V was cut by 6 bases and J by 3 bases, with 20 bases left in between. The CDR3 runs 16 residues. CDR1 is MNHEY and CDR2 is SVGAGI in the germline V gene.

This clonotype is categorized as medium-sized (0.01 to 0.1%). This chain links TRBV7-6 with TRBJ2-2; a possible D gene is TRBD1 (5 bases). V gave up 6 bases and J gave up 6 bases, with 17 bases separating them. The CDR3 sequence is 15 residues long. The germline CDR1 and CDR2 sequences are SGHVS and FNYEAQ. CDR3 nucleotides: TGTGCCAGCAGTCAAAACTGGGGCCGCCCCGGGGAGCTGTTTTTT. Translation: CASSQNWGRPGELFF.

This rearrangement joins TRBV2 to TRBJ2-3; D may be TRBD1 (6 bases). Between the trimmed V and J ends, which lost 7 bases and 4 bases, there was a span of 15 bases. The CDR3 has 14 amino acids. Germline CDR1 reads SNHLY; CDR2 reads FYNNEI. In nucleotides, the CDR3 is TGTGCCAGCACCCCCAGGGGTCAGGCAGATACGCAGTATTTT. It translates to CASTPRGQADTQYF.

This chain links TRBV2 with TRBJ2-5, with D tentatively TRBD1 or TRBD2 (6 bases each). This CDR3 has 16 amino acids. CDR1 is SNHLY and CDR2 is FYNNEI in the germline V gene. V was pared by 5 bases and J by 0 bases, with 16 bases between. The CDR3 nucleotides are TGTGCCAGCAGTAGGATACAGGGACTCCACCAAGAGACCCAGTACTTC. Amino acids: CASSRIQGLHQETQYF. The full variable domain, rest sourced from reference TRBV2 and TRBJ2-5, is EPEVTQTPSHQVTQMGQEVILRCVPISNHLYFYWYRQILGQKVEFLVSFYNNEISEKSEIFDDQFSVERPDGSNFTLKIRSTKLEDSAMYFCASSRIQGLHQETQYFGPGTRLLVL.

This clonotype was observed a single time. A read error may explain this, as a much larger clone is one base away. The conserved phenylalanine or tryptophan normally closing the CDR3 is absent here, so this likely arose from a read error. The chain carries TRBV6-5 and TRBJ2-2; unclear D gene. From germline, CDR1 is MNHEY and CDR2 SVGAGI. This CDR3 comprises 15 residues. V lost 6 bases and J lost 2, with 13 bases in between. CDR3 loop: CASRTLQRNTGELFS. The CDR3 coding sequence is TGTGCCAGCAGAACGTTACAAAGAAACACCGGGGAGCTGTTTTCT.

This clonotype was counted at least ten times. The chain's CDR3 is CASSPHRDRSSYEQYF. The CDR3 nucleotides read TGTGCCAGCAGCCCCCACCGGGACAGGTCCAGCTACGAGCAGTACTTC. The V and J genes are TRBV7-9 and TRBJ2-7; the match to TRBD1 covers 8 bases. CDR1 is SEHNR, CDR2 FQNEAQ, per germline (reference sequence). V lost 5 bases and J lost 3; bases outside the gene matches: 12. This CDR3 has 16 amino acids.

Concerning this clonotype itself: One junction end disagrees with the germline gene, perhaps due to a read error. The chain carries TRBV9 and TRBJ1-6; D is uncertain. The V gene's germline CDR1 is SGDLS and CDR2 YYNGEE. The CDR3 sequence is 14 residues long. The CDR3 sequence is CASSVGSNNSHLHF. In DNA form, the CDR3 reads TGTGCCAGCAGCGTAGGGTCAAATAATTCACACCTCCACTTT.

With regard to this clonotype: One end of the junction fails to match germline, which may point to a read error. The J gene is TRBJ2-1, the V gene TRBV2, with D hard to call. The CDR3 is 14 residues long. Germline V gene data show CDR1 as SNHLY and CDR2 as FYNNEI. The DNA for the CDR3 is TGTGCCAGTAGTGGGGTGGGGTTTCGCTATGAGCAGTTCTTC. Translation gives CASSGVGFRYEQFF.

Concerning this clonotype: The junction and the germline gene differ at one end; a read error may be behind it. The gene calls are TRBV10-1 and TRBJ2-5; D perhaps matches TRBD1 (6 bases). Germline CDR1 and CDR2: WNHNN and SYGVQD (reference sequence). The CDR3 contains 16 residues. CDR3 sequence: CASSESFGPRGETQCF. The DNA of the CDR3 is TGCGCCAGCAGTGAGTCGTTCGGTCCCAGGGGAGAGACCCAGTGCTTC.

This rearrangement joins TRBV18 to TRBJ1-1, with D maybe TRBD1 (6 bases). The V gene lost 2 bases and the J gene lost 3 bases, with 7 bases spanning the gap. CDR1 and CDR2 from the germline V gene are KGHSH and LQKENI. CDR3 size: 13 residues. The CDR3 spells CASSPAGDTEAFF. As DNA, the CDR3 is TGTGCCAGCTCACCAGCAGGGGACACTGAAGCTTTCTTT.

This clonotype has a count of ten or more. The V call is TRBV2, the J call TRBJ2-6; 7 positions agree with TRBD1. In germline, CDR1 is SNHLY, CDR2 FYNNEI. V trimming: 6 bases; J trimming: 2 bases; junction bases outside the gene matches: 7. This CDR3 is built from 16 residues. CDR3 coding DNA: TGTGCCAGCAGCGGGACAGATCAAGCTGGGGCCAACGTCCTGACTTTC. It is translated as CASSGTDQAGANVLTF.

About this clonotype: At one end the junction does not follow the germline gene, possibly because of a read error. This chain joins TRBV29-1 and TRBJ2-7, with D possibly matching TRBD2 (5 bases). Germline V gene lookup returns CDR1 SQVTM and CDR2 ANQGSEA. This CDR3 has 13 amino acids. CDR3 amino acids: CSVEVPSTYVQYF. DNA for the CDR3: TGCAGCGTTGAAGTTCCTAGCACCTACGTGCAGTACTTC.

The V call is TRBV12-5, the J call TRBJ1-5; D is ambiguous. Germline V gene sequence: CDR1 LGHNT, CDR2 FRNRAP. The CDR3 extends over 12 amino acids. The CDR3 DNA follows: TGTGCCAGTCACGAGGGAGGAGAGACCCAGCATTTT. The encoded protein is CASHEGGETQHF.

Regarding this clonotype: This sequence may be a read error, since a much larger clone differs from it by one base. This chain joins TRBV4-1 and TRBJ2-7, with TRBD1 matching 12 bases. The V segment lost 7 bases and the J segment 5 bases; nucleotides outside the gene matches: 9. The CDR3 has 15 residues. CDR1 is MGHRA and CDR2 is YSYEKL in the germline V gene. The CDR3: CASTPPGQGAHEQYF. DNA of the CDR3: TGCGCCAGCACACCACCGGGACAGGGGGCCCACGAGCAGTACTTC.

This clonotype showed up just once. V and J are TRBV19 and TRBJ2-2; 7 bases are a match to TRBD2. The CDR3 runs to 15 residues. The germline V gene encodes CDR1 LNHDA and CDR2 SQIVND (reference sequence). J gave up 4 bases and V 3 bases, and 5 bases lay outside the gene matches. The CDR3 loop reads CASSMTGGPTGELFF. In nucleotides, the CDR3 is TGTGCCAGTAGTATGACGGGGGGACCCACCGGGGAGCTGTTTTTT.

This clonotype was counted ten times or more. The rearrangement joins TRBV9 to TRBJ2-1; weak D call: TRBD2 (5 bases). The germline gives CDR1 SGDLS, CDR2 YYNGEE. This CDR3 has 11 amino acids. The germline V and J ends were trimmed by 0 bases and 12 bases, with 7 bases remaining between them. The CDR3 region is CASSVGSAQFF. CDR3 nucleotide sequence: TGTGCCAGCAGCGTAGGTAGCGCGCAGTTCTTC.

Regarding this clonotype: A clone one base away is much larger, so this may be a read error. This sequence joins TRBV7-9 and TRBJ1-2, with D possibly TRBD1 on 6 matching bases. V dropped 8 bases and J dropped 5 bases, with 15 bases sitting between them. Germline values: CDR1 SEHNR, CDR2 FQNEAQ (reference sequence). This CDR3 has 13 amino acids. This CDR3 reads CASGIEGEYGYTF. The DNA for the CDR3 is TGTGCCAGCGGAATCGAGGGGGAATATGGCTACACCTTC.

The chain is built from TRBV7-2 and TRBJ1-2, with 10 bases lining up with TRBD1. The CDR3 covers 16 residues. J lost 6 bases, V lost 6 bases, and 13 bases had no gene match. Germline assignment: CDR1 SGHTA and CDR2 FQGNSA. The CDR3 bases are TGTGCCAGCAGTTTCGCCGGGACAGGGGCCGTCGATGGCTACACCTTC. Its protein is CASSFAGTGAVDGYTF.

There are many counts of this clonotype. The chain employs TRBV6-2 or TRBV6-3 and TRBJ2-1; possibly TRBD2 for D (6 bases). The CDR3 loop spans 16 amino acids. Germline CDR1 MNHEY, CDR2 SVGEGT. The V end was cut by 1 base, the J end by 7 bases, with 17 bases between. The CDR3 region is CASSYLGRDSRNEQFF. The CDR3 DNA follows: TGTGCCAGCAGTTACTTGGGCCGGGACTCACGAAATGAGCAGTTCTTC.

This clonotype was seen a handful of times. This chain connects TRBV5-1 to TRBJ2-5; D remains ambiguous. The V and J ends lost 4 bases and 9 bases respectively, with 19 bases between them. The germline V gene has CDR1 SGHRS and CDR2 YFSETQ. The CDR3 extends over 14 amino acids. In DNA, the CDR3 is TGCGCCAGCAGCGCGGACGGTCGCAATCAGCCCCAGTACTTC. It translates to CASSADGRNQPQYF.

The CDR3 DNA reads TGTGCCAGCAGTTTCCTCGGCGGGGGCTCCTACAATGAGCAGTTCTTC. Encoded protein: CASSFLGGGSYNEQFF. The chain has TRBV9 and TRBJ2-1, with TRBD2 identical over 7 bases. Germline CDR1 SGDLS, CDR2 YYNGEE. The CDR3 has 16 amino acids. V dropped 5 bases and J dropped 0; count of bases not matched to a gene: 8.

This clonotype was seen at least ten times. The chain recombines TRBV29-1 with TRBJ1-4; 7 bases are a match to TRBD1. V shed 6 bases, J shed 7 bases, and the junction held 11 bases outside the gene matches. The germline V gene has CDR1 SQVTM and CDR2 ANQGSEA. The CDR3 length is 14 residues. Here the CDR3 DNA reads TGCAGCGTAATCGGAGGGGGCGCGGGTGAAAAACTGTTTTTT. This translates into CSVIGGGAGEKLFF. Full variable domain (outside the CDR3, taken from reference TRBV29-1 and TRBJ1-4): SAVISQKPSRDICQRGTSLTIQCQVDSQVTMMFWYRQQPGQSLTLIATANQGSEATYESGFVIDKFPISRPNLTFSTLTVSNMSPEDSSIYLCSVIGGGAGEKLFFGSGTQLSVL.

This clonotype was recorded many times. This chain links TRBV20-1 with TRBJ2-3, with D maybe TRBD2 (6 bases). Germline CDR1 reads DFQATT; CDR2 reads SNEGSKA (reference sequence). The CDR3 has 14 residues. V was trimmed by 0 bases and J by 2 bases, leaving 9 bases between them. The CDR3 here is CSARDGGYTDTQYF. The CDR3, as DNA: TGCAGTGCTAGAGATGGGGGGTACACAGATACGCAGTATTTT.